The 21 T cell receptor beta chains below come from one sample, sequenced in a study of blood T cell repertoires in COVID-19. The assay was immunoSEQ multiplex PCR, and TCRdb's table has in-frame clones only and misses some. The table shows around 250,000 clones, with 80% to 90% occurring only once. The sequenced material came from PBMCs or T cells enriched from blood (not recorded which). The receptors here all came from a young man who had recovered from COVID-19.

The rearrangement joins TRBV27 to TRBJ2-7; D remains ambiguous. CDR1 is MNHEY and CDR2 is SMNVEV in the germline V gene (reference sequence). The CDR3 has 14 residues. V was clipped by 0 bases and J by 3 bases, with 9 bases between them. The CDR3 spells CASSLSSSVYEQYF. DNA for the CDR3: TGTGCCAGCAGTTTATCTTCCAGCGTCTACGAGCAGTACTTC.

The chain employs TRBV19 and TRBJ2-6, with 7 positions matching TRBD1. Germline V gives CDR1 LNHDA, CDR2 SQIVND (reference sequence). The CDR3 spans 21 residues. The junction had 20 bases not matched to a gene; V was cut back by 5 bases and J by 1 base. CDR3 DNA sequence: TGTGCCAGTAGTCCCAAATCGCGACCGGGACAGATATCTTCTGGGGCCAACGTCCTGACTTTC. Its translation is CASSPKSRPGQISSGANVLTF.

For this clone: Other DNA variants within this sample encode the same CDR3. V usage is TRBV20-1 and J usage is TRBJ1-1; weak D call: TRBD1 (5 bases). The V gene's germline CDR1 is DFQATT and CDR2 SNEGSKA (reference sequence). The CDR3 spans 11 residues. V was trimmed by 6 bases and J by 3 bases, leaving 8 bases between them. CDR3 nucleotide sequence: TGCAGTGCCAGGGACTACACTGAAGCTTTCTTT. Translation: CSARDYTEAFF.

This clone was detected a few times. Here the CDR3 reads CASSTLSGRGEQYF. The CDR3 DNA sequence: TGTGCCAGCAGTACCCTAAGCGGGAGGGGCGAGCAGTACTTC. The gene calls are TRBV27 and TRBJ2-7; 10 nucleotides align to TRBD2. The CDR3 length is 14 residues. Per the germline V gene, CDR1 is MNHEY and CDR2 is SMNVEV (reference sequence). With V trimmed by 5 bases and J by 6 bases, 7 bases remained unmatched.

V gene TRBV5-4 combines with J gene TRBJ2-7; D perhaps matches TRBD2 (5 bases). With 4 bases removed from V and 6 bases from J, the gap between germline ends came to 11 bases. There are 12 residues in the CDR3. The V gene's germline CDR1 is SGHNT and CDR2 YYREEE (reference sequence). In nucleotides, the CDR3 is TGTGCCAGCAGCGGAGGACGAGGCGAGCAGTACTTC. The encoded protein is CASSGGRGEQYF.

CDR3 sequence: CASSEFLVNINQPQHF. The CDR3 bases are TGCGCCAGCAGTGAGTTTCTAGTAAATATCAATCAGCCCCAGCATTTT. The chain recombines TRBV10-2 with TRBJ1-5; no reliable D call. CDR1 and CDR2 from the germline V gene are WSHSY and SAAADI. Trimming stripped 1 base from V and 3 bases from J, with 13 bases between. The CDR3 loop spans 16 amino acids.

The rearrangement uses TRBV6-6 and TRBJ2-5; D possibly corresponds to TRBD1 (5 bases). Germline V gene data show CDR1 as MNHNY and CDR2 as SVGAGI (reference sequence). V lost 2 bases and J lost 5, with 18 bases in between. The CDR3 sequence is 16 residues long. CDR3 in amino acids: CASSYMPRATGETQYF. For the CDR3, the DNA is TGTGCCAGCAGTTACATGCCCAGGGCAACTGGGGAGACCCAGTACTTC.

This chain uses TRBV20-1 with TRBJ1-1, with TRBD1 matching over 7 bases. The CDR3 contains 15 residues. V trimming: 3 bases; J trimming: 5 bases; junction bases outside the gene matches: 12. The V gene's germline CDR1 is DFQATT and CDR2 SNEGSKA (reference sequence). CDR3 residues: CSASSPGQRLTEAFF. The CDR3 nucleotides read TGCAGTGCTAGTAGTCCGGGACAGAGGTTGACTGAAGCTTTCTTT.

The chain couples TRBV2 to TRBJ2-7; TRBD2 might be the D (6 bases). Trimming cost V 5 bases and J 0 bases, with 14 bases left between them. The CDR3 loop spans 15 amino acids. Germline values: CDR1 SNHLY, CDR2 FYNNEI. CDR3 nucleotides: TGTGCCAGCAGTCCAAGCGGGCAAAGCTCCTACGAGCAGTACTTC. Translation gives CASSPSGQSSYEQYF.

The chain joins TRBV7-6 to TRBJ1-3, with 11 bases lining up with TRBD1. The junction had 4 bases not matched to a gene; V was cut back by 4 bases and J by 5 bases. The CDR3 has 15 residues. The germline gives CDR1 SGHVS, CDR2 FNYEAQ. CDR3 coding DNA: TGTGCCAGCAGCTCTGGGACAGGGGGTCGAAACACCATATATTTT. Translating gives CASSSGTGGRNTIYF.

The V call is TRBV19, the J call TRBJ2-1; TRBD1 matches 8 bases. The CDR3 contains 15 residues. Germline V gene data show CDR1 as LNHDA and CDR2 as SQIVND (reference sequence). V trimming: 3 bases; J trimming: 8 bases; junction bases outside the gene matches: 9. This CDR3 is CASSILAGGIDEQFF. The DNA for the CDR3 is TGTGCCAGTAGTATTTTAGCAGGGGGCATCGATGAGCAGTTCTTC.

This clone was seen a single time. The chain has TRBV28 and TRBJ1-3; 8 bases align to TRBD1. Germline CDR1 reads MDHEN; CDR2 reads SYDVKM. V lost 7 bases, J lost 3 bases, and 5 bases stayed unmatched. The CDR3 runs to 14 residues. In DNA, the CDR3 is TGTGCCAGCAATCCGGGACAGGTTGGAAACACCATATATTTT. Its protein product is CASNPGQVGNTIYF.

The chain couples TRBV7-6 to TRBJ2-2, with 12 bases fitting TRBD1. CDR1 SGHVS and CDR2 FNYEAQ come from the germline V gene. V lost 7 bases to trimming and J lost 4 bases; unmatched junction nucleotides: 10. The CDR3 has 17 residues. CDR3 protein: CASTSSGTGGVTGELFF. CDR3 nucleotides: TGTGCCAGCACTTCCTCCGGGACAGGGGGCGTCACCGGGGAGCTGTTTTTT. Using reference TRBV7-6 and TRBJ2-2 for the parts outside the CDR3, the full variable domain is GAGVSQSPRYKVTKRGQDVALRCDPISGHVSLYWYRQALGQGPEFLTYFNYEAQQDKSGLPNDRFSAERPEGSISTLTIQRTEQRDSAMYRCASTSSGTGGVTGELFFGEGSRLTVL.

The rearrangement links TRBV10-2 to TRBJ2-1; D is unclear. V lost 4 bases, J lost 6 bases, and 13 bases lay in between. The CDR3 runs 14 residues. In germline, CDR1 is WSHSY, CDR2 SAAADI. CDR3 sequence reads: CASSASLYSNEQFF. As DNA, the CDR3 is TGCGCCAGCAGTGCCTCACTTTACTCCAATGAGCAGTTCTTC.

The gene calls are TRBV6-5 and TRBJ1-1, with D perhaps TRBD1 (6 bases). Trimming cost V 6 bases and J 3 bases, with 8 bases left between them. Germline V gives CDR1 MNHEY, CDR2 SVGAGI. The CDR3 runs to 12 residues. The CDR3 loop reads CASSRGHTEAFF. The CDR3 DNA reads as TGTGCCAGCAGCAGGGGCCACACTGAAGCTTTCTTT.

This sequence joins TRBV5-5 and TRBJ1-5; D unclear. V was shortened by 5 bases and J by 6 bases, with 15 bases between the two germline ends. Per the germline V gene, CDR1 is SGHKS and CDR2 is YYEKEE (reference sequence). The CDR3 has 14 amino acids. CDR3 sequence (DNA): TGTGCCAGCAGTTCGGAGGGTGGCGGTCAGCCCCAGCATTTT. Amino acids: CASSSEGGGQPQHF.

This chain links TRBV10-1 with TRBJ2-1, with D possibly being TRBD1 (6 bases). The CDR3 contains 14 residues. The germline CDR1 and CDR2 sequences are WNHNN and SYGVQD (reference sequence). Between the trimmed V and J ends, which lost 4 bases and 0 bases, there was a span of 7 bases. CDR3 in amino acids: CASSAGHSYNEQFF. For the CDR3, the DNA is TGCGCCAGCAGTGCGGGACACTCCTACAATGAGCAGTTCTTC.

This chain links TRBV11-2 with TRBJ1-3; 8 bases fit TRBD1. Germline assignment: CDR1 SGHAT and CDR2 FQNNGV. The CDR3 contains 16 residues. Trimming took 3 bases from V and 1 from J; bases not matched to a gene: 5. DNA for the CDR3: TGTGCCAGCAGCTTCGGGACAGGCTCGTCTGGAAACACCATATATTTT. Translated, it gives CASSFGTGSSGNTIYF.

This clone was seen just once. The V call is TRBV28, the J call TRBJ2-7, with TRBD1 identical over 12 bases. Trimming removed 6 bases from V and 4 bases from J; junction bases left unmatched: 25. This CDR3 is 21 amino acids long. Germline V lookup: CDR1 MDHEN, CDR2 SYDVKM. The CDR3 DNA follows: TGTGCCAGCAGGCTCGTAGTTCCGGGACAGGGGGCTAGCGGGAGTCTTTACGAGCAGTACTTC. As protein: CASRLVVPGQGASGSLYEQYF.

This clone came up a few times. The V call is TRBV30, the J call TRBJ2-1; 15 bases match TRBD2. Germline V gene data show CDR1 as GTSNPN and CDR2 as SVGIG (reference sequence). V lost 3 bases, J lost 3 bases, and 9 bases stayed unmatched. The CDR3 totals 18 residues. The DNA of the CDR3 is TGTGCCTGGAGGCCTAGGACTAGCGGGAGGGCCGTCTACAATGAGCAGTTCTTC. This encodes CAWRPRTSGRAVYNEQFF.

This chain uses TRBV5-6 with TRBJ2-2, with TRBD2 as a possible D gene (6 bases). V lost 5 bases and J lost 1, with 12 bases in between. The V gene's germline CDR1 is SGHDT and CDR2 YYEEEE. The CDR3 loop spans 15 amino acids. CDR3 loop: CASRRGSGNTGELFF. In DNA form, the CDR3 reads TGTGCCAGCAGACGGGGGTCAGGGAACACCGGGGAGCTGTTTTTT.